Listed below are T cell receptor beta chains from one sample, sequenced in a study of T cell responses to AZD1222 COVID-19 vaccine. The protocol was immunoSEQ multiplex PCR, while the TCRdb copy is restricted to in-frame clones and leaves out a portion. The profile covers tens of thousands of clones, with under 95% appearing a single time and around 10% taken by the ten largest. This specimen consisted of peripheral blood, obtained 28 days after the second AZD1222 dose. These receptors were obtained from an adult who received the AZD1222 COVID-19 vaccine. CDR3s include the opening cysteine and the closing phenylalanine or tryptophan. Fields, in order: D gene, V gene, J gene, clone size, CDR3 DNA, CDR3 protein. The D gene is left open where the match is weak. Some rows mark clone size as missing; the rest say once, few, many or name a class of expanded clone.

D: .
V: TRBV7-2
J: TRBJ1-1
size: .
DNA: TGTGCCAGCAGCCACGCGGGCCCTATGAACACTGAAGCTTTCTTT
CDR3: CASSHAGPMNTEAFF

D: .
V: TRBV29-1
J: TRBJ2-7
size: .
DNA: TGCAGCGTTTACTCCTACGAGCAGTACTTC
CDR3: CSVYSYEQYF

D: TRBD1
V: TRBV5-1
J: TRBJ1-2
size: .
DNA: TGCGCCAGCAGCACTGGGACAGGGGACGGCTACACCTTC
CDR3: CASSTGTGDGYTF

D: TRBD1
V: TRBV7-2
J: TRBJ1-2
size: .
DNA: TGTGCCAGCAGCTTGGGACCGGACAGGGGTGGCTACACCTTC
CDR3: CASSLGPDRGGYTF

D: .
V: TRBV9
J: TRBJ2-1
size: .
DNA: TGTGCCAGCAGCTATAGCGGAGACACCTACAATGAGCAGTTCTTC
CDR3: CASSYSGDTYNEQFF

D: TRBD2
V: TRBV6-7
J: TRBJ2-2
size: .
DNA: TGTGCCAGCAGTCTCCCCGGGACTAGGGGCACCGGGGAGCTGTTTTTT
CDR3: CASSLPGTRGTGELFF

D: .
V: TRBV7-9
J: TRBJ1-3
size: .
DNA: TGTGCCAGCAGCTTAGTTGCAGCGAGCTCTGGAAACACCATATATTTT
CDR3: CASSLVAASSGNTIYF

D: .
V: TRBV4-1
J: TRBJ2-3
size: .
DNA: TGCGCCAGCAGCCCGCCGCTGAGGGAGGGCACAGATACGCAGTATTTT
CDR3: CASSPPLREGTDTQYF

D: .
V: TRBV28
J: TRBJ1-3
size: .
DNA: TGTGCCAGCAGTCCCCCGACCCTCGGCACCATATATTTT
CDR3: CASSPPTLGTIYF

D: TRBD1
V: TRBV18
J: TRBJ2-1
size: .
DNA: TGTGCCAGCTCTCCCCGGACAGGGGACAATGAGCAGTTCTTC
CDR3: CASSPRTGDNEQFF

D: .
V: TRBV6-5
J: TRBJ2-3
size: .
DNA: TGTGCCAGCACACCCGGCCGCGGGAATACGCAGTATTTT
CDR3: CASTPGRGNTQYF

D: .
V: TRBV5-5
J: TRBJ1-1
size: few
DNA: TGTGCCAGCAGCTTGGTAGGAATTCGGGTGGGGAACACTGAAGCTTTCTTT
CDR3: CASSLVGIRVGNTEAFF

D: .
V: TRBV10-1
J: TRBJ2-3
size: few
DNA: TGCGCCAGCAGCCGGACATTGGGCACAGATACGCAGTATTTT
CDR3: CASSRTLGTDTQYF

D: .
V: TRBV2
J: TRBJ1-2
size: .
DNA: TGTGCCAGCAGTGTCGAAGGGCGAGATGGCTACACCTTC
CDR3: CASSVEGRDGYTF

D: .
V: TRBV6-5
J: TRBJ2-2
size: .
DNA: TGTGCCAGCAGTTACCTTGAGTCCACCGGGGAGCTGTTTTTT
CDR3: CASSYLESTGELFF

D: TRBD1
V: TRBV5-1
J: TRBJ2-1
size: .
DNA: TGCGCCAGCAGCTTGGGTGGGACAGGGGGCAATGAGCAGTTCTTC
CDR3: CASSLGGTGGNEQFF

D: TRBD1
V: TRBV6-5
J: TRBJ2-3
size: .
DNA: TGTGCCAGCAGTTTAACAGGGGGCACAGATACGCAGTATTTT
CDR3: CASSLTGGTDTQYF

D: TRBD1
V: TRBV3-1/TRBV3-2
J: TRBJ2-1
size: .
DNA: TGTGCCAGCAGCCAAGAAGGGGGCCACAATGAGCAGTTCTTC
CDR3: CASSQEGGHNEQFF

D: TRBD1
V: TRBV7-6
J: TRBJ1-2
size: once
DNA: TGTGCCAGCAGCACCCGACAGGGGGCAGGGGGCTACACCTTC
CDR3: CASSTRQGAGGYTF

D: .
V: TRBV2
J: TRBJ1-5
size: .
DNA: TGTGCCAGCAGTGTGGGGGTTAGTATGGGCAATCAGCCCCAGCATTTT
CDR3: CASSVGVSMGNQPQHF

D: .
V: TRBV4-1
J: TRBJ2-2
size: .
DNA: TGCGCCAGCAGCCCCCGAGAAAACACCGGGGAGCTGTTTTTT
CDR3: CASSPRENTGELFF

D: .
V: TRBV15
J: TRBJ1-1
size: few
DNA: TGTGCCACCAGCAGAACACAGGGCATTAGAACTGAAGCTTTCTTT
CDR3: CATSRTQGIRTEAFF

D: TRBD1
V: TRBV5-1
J: TRBJ2-1
size: .
DNA: TGCGCCAGCAGCTATGGACAGGGGGCCGGTAGGTTCTTC
CDR3: CASSYGQGAGRFF

D: .
V: TRBV13
J: TRBJ1-1
size: .
DNA: TGTGCCAGCAGCCCAATTGGGGGAGCCTTGAACACTGAAGCTTTCTTT
CDR3: CASSPIGGALNTEAFF

D: .
V: TRBV5-1
J: TRBJ2-3
size: .
DNA: TGCGCCAGCAGCCTCCTGTTAGGTGAGGTGACCGATACGCAGTATTTT
CDR3: CASSLLLGEVTDTQYF

D: .
V: TRBV30
J: TRBJ1-3
size: once
DNA: TGTGCCTGGAGCCCAGACGGAAACACCATATATTTT
CDR3: CAWSPDGNTIYF

D: TRBD1
V: TRBV30
J: TRBJ1-6
size: .
DNA: TGTGCCTGGATTGAACAGGGGGCTGGTAATTCACCCCTCCACTTT
CDR3: CAWIEQGAGNSPLHF

D: .
V: TRBV2
J: TRBJ1-4
size: .
DNA: TGTGCCAGCAGCTGGGTCTCAACTAATGAAAAACTGTTTTTT
CDR3: CASSWVSTNEKLFF

D: TRBD1
V: TRBV6-1
J: TRBJ1-6
size: .
DNA: TGTGCCAGCAGTGAAGATCACAGGGGCTACTCACGCTATAATTCACCCCTCCACTTT
CDR3: CASSEDHRGYSRYNSPLHF

D: TRBD1
V: TRBV28
J: TRBJ1-4
size: .
DNA: TGTGCCAGCAGTTTAGGGGGGACAGGGAGAGAAAAACTGTTTTTT
CDR3: CASSLGGTGREKLFF

D: .
V: TRBV3-1/TRBV3-2
J: TRBJ2-2
size: .
DNA: TGTGCCAGCAGCCAACAACTCCTAGCAAACACCGGGGAGCTGTTTTTT
CDR3: CASSQQLLANTGELFF

D: .
V: TRBV19
J: TRBJ2-2
size: .
DNA: TGTGCCAGTAGTATTTACAGGGATGCCGGGGAGCTGTTTTTT
CDR3: CASSIYRDAGELFF

D: .
V: TRBV30
J: TRBJ1-6
size: once
DNA: TGTGCCTGGAGCGATAATAGGGATTCACCCCTCCACTTT
CDR3: CAWSDNRDSPLHF

D: .
V: TRBV5-4
J: TRBJ2-1
size: .
DNA: TGTGCCAGCAGCCCAGCGGGCCGTCTACAATCGGGTGAGCAGTTCTTC
CDR3: CASSPAGRLQSGEQFF

D: .
V: TRBV7-6
J: TRBJ2-3
size: .
DNA: TGTGCCAGCAGGGGAGGAGGCACAGATACGCAGTATTTT
CDR3: CASRGGGTDTQYF

D: .
V: TRBV19
J: TRBJ1-5
size: .
DNA: TGTGCCAGTAGCGGGGGCAGCAGCAATCAGCCCCAGCATTTT
CDR3: CASSGGSSNQPQHF

D: TRBD1
V: TRBV18
J: TRBJ2-5
size: .
DNA: TGTGCCAGCTCATTACTACCGGGACAGCAAGAGACCCAGTACTTC
CDR3: CASSLLPGQQETQYF

D: .
V: TRBV5-1
J: TRBJ2-4
size: once
DNA: TGCGCCAGCAGCTTGTTAACACAGGACCTACGGAGCATTCAGTACTTC
CDR3: CASSLLTQDLRSIQYF

D: TRBD1
V: TRBV19
J: TRBJ1-5
size: few
DNA: TGTGCCAGTAGGGGACAGCCCAATCAGCCCCAGCATTTT
CDR3: CASRGQPNQPQHF

D: TRBD1
V: TRBV2
J: TRBJ2-7
size: once
DNA: TGTGCCAGCAGTCGACAGGGAACCTACGAGCAGTACTTC
CDR3: CASSRQGTYEQYF

D: .
V: TRBV11-2
J: TRBJ2-1
size: .
DNA: TGTGCCAGCAGCCCCCAAGGCACTCGGACGGCGTTCTTC
CDR3: CASSPQGTRTAFF

D: .
V: TRBV5-1
J: TRBJ2-7
size: .
DNA: TGCGCCAGCAGCCCCACGGAAGCCTACGAGCAGTACTTC
CDR3: CASSPTEAYEQYF

D: .
V: TRBV9
J: TRBJ1-4
size: .
DNA: TGTGCCACAGCCCGAGGGGCCACTAATGAAAAACTGTTTTTT
CDR3: CATARGATNEKLFF

D: .
V: TRBV30
J: TRBJ2-5
size: once
DNA: TGTGCCTGGAGTGAACGCGCCAGGGTAGCAGAGACCCAGTACTTC
CDR3: CAWSERARVAETQYF

D: .
V: TRBV2
J: TRBJ1-1
size: .
DNA: TGTGCCAGCAGTGAATTAGGGTCAACTGAAGCTTTCTTT
CDR3: CASSELGSTEAFF